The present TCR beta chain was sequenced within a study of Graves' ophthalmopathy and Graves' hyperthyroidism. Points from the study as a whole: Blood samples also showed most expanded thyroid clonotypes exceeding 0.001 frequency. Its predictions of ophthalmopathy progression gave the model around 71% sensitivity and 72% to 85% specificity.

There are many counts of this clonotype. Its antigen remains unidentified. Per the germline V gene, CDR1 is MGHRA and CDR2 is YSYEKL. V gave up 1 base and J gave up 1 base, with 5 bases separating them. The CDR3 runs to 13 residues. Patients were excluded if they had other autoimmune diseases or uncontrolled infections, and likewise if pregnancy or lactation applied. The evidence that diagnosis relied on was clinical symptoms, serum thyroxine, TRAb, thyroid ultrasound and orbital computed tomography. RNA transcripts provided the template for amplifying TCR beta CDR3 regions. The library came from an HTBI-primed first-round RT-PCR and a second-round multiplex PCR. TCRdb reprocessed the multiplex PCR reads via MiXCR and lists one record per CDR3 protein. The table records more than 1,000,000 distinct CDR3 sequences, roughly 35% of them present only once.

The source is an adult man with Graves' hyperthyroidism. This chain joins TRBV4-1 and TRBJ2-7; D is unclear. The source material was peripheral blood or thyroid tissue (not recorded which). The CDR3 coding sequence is TGCGCCAGCAGCCAAGCCCCTTCCTACGAGCAGTACTTC. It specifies CASSQAPSYEQYF.